This paragraph covers one T cell receptor beta chain sequence. Random hexamers primed reverse transcription of 0.5 to 1 ug RNA. TCRdb reanalysed the immunoSEQ multiplex PCR reads using MiXCR and keeps one entry per CDR3 protein. The data contain about 200,000 distinct CDR3 sequences, 85% to 95% of them singletons. The sample originates from a study of CD8 T cells in Susac syndrome. The authors carried out high-throughput sequencing of TCR beta. They applied it to CD8+ and CD4+ T cells obtained from blood. Germline values: CDR1 DFQATT, CDR2 SNEGSKA (reference sequence). CDR3 length: 16 amino acids. V was clipped by 0 bases and J by 9 bases; unmatched bases: 11.

The J gene is TRBJ2-1, the V gene TRBV20-1, with TRBD2 identical over 10 bases. The clonotype was recovered from a human donor in good health. Sequences were obtained from CD4+ T cells from PBMCs. The CDR3 coding sequence is TGCAGTGCTAGAGATCCGGCTAGCGGGAGCGGCGGTGAGCAGTTCTTC. It encodes CSARDPASGSGGEQFF.